Presented here are 31 T cell receptor beta chains from one specimen sequenced in a study of shared clonotypes between healthy human individuals. Repertoires were generated with immunoSEQ multiplex PCR, while TCRdb's copy carries only in-frame clones and drops some. The sample gives 2.3 million or so clones, 93% of which show up once; 0.39% is in the top ten. Sequencing input: naive CD4+ T cells from PBMCs. The subset denotes: CD45RA+ positively selected. Receptor source: a young man in good health. Some clones in this sample may be carry-over from other donors' samples.

V gene TRBV7-9 combines with J gene TRBJ2-5, with D perhaps being TRBD1 or TRBD2 (6 bases each). CDR3 length equals 16 residues. Germline CDR1 and CDR2: SEHNR and FQNEAQ (reference sequence). V was cut by 5 bases and J by 5 bases, with 21 bases left in between. In DNA, the CDR3 is TGTGCCAGCAGCAGGAGGGTGGGGGCCAGCGGGGAGACCCAGTACTTC. It codes for CASSRRVGASGETQYF.

The rearrangement uses TRBV5-1 and TRBJ2-5; the D is unclear. V gave up 6 bases and J gave up 3 bases, with 15 bases separating them. This CDR3 region has 14 residues. Germline-derived CDR1 and CDR2 are SGHRS and YFSETQ. The CDR3 DNA follows: TGCGCCAGCACCCGTGTCTCGGAGAAAGAGACCCAGTACTTC. This translates into CASTRVSEKETQYF. Variable domain in full (rest from reference TRBV5-1 and TRBJ2-5): KAGVTQTPRYLIKTRGQQVTLSCSPISGHRSVSWYQQTPGQGLQFLFEYFSETQRNKGNFPGRFSGRQFSNSRSEMNVSTLELGDSALYLCASTRVSEKETQYFGPGTRLLVL.

The rearrangement links TRBV7-9 to TRBJ2-7; D is unclear. With 5 bases removed from V and 7 bases from J, the gap between germline ends came to 6 bases. The CDR3 runs to 10 residues. Germline V gene data show CDR1 as SEHNR and CDR2 as FQNEAQ (reference sequence). As DNA, the CDR3 is TGTGCCAGCAGCAGCTTGGAGCAGTACTTC. Translation gives CASSSLEQYF.

The chain recombines TRBV7-2 with TRBJ2-3, with 10 bases matching TRBD1. The germline V gene encodes CDR1 SGHTA and CDR2 FQGNSA. The junction had 4 bases not matched to a gene; V was cut back by 4 bases and J by 6 bases. The CDR3 contains 14 residues. CDR3 residues: CASSYDRGRDTQYF. The CDR3 DNA follows: TGTGCCAGCAGCTACGACAGGGGGCGGGATACGCAGTATTTT.

This sequence joins TRBV7-9 and TRBJ1-4; D perhaps matches TRBD1 (6 bases). The CDR3 contains 14 residues. The V end was cut by 5 bases, the J end by 7 bases, with 14 bases between. Germline CDR1 reads SEHNR; CDR2 reads FQNEAQ (reference sequence). The CDR3 reads CASSGRGWGEKLFF. CDR3 nucleotides: TGTGCCAGCAGCGGCAGGGGCTGGGGTGAAAAACTGTTTTTT. Full variable domain (missing parts from reference TRBV7-9 and TRBJ1-4): DTGVSQNPRHKITKRGQNVTFRCDPISEHNRLYWYRQTLGQGPEFLTYFQNEAQLEKSRLLSDRFSAERPKGSFSTLEIQRTEQGDSAMYLCASSGRGWGEKLFFGSGTQLSVL.

The rearrangement uses TRBV4-2 and TRBJ1-1; TRBD1 aligns across 9 bases. Trimming removed 6 bases from V and 3 bases from J; junction bases left unmatched: 11. Germline V lookup: CDR1 LGHNA, CDR2 YNFKEQ. The CDR3 sequence is 16 residues long. In nucleotides, the CDR3 is TGTGCCAGCAGACTAACCGTACAGGGGGCCTACACTGAAGCTTTCTTT. The encoded protein is CASRLTVQGAYTEAFF.

J is TRBJ2-5 and V is TRBV29-1, with D perhaps given as TRBD1 or TRBD2 (5 bases each). CDR3 length equals 15 residues. CDR1 and CDR2 (germline): SQVTM, ANQGSEA. With 3 bases removed from V and 1 base from J, the gap between germline ends came to 15 bases. The CDR3 coding sequence is TGCAGCGTTGATCCCCCCGGGGCCCCCCAAGAGACCCAGTACTTC. Translating gives CSVDPPGAPQETQYF.

This chain uses TRBV28 with TRBJ2-7, with D possibly being TRBD2 (5 bases). The ends were cut back, 3 bases at V and 6 bases at J, with 9 bases in the middle. Per the germline V gene, CDR1 is MDHEN and CDR2 is SYDVKM. The CDR3 consists of 12 residues. The CDR3 coding sequence is TGTGCCAGCAGTTTGCGGGCAGGCGAGCAGTACTTC. Translating gives CASSLRAGEQYF.

V usage is TRBV7-9 and J usage is TRBJ1-6; D remains unclear. From germline, CDR1 is SEHNR and CDR2 FQNEAQ (reference sequence). This CDR3 region has 15 residues. Between the trimmed V and J ends, which lost 4 bases and 10 bases, there was a span of 17 bases. The CDR3, as DNA: TGTGCCAGCAGCTCCACGGGCGGACTCAGGTCACCCCTCCACTTT. Amino acid sequence: CASSSTGGLRSPLHF.

The rearrangement joins TRBV25-1 to TRBJ1-1; the D is unclear. The CDR3 runs to 11 residues. Germline V lookup: CDR1 MGHDK, CDR2 SYGVNS. V lost 4 bases and J 8 bases, leaving 8 bases between the germline ends. The CDR3: CASSARNEAFF. As DNA, the CDR3 is TGTGCCAGCAGTGCCAGGAACGAAGCTTTCTTT.

This chain connects TRBV7-3 to TRBJ2-1; D not resolved. V lost 5 bases and J lost 7, with 12 bases in between. The CDR3 has 13 residues. Germline-derived CDR1 and CDR2 are SGHTA and FQGTGA. For the CDR3, the DNA is TGTGCCAGCAGCACGGCTCCTGCTAATGAGCAGTTCTTC. Its translation is CASSTAPANEQFF.

In this sample, this clone turned up once. The chain has TRBV19 and TRBJ2-1; D is unclear. Trimming cost V 4 bases and J 7 bases, with 23 bases left between them. The CDR3 has 17 amino acids. The V gene's germline CDR1 is LNHDA and CDR2 SQIVND (reference sequence). This CDR3 is CASSKAHGRKLGNEQFF. CDR3 bases: TGTGCCAGTAGTAAGGCCCATGGGCGAAAGCTCGGGAATGAGCAGTTCTTC.

The CDR3 DNA is TGTGCCAGCAGTGAGAGGTCGTTAGAGGGAGGGCGGGCCAAAAACATTCAGTACTTC. This gives the protein CASSERSLEGGRAKNIQYF. The J gene is TRBJ2-4, the V gene TRBV2, with 7 bases aligning to TRBD2. CDR3 length: 19 residues. Trimming at V came to 3 bases and at J to 1 base, leaving 15 bases not matched to a gene. Germline CDR1 and CDR2: SNHLY and FYNNEI.

The DNA for the CDR3 is TGTGCCATCAGGCCGGACAGGGTGAGCACTGAAGCTTTCTTT. Translating it yields CAIRPDRVSTEAFF. This chain links TRBV10-3 with TRBJ1-1; TRBD1 matches at 8 bases. Germline V gives CDR1 ENHRY, CDR2 SYGVKD. Unmatched junction bases numbered 7, after V lost 6 bases and J lost 4 bases. The CDR3 length is 14 residues.

CDR3 residues: CASSEGRGRGETQYF. In DNA, the CDR3 is TGTGCCAGCAGTGAAGGCCGGGGGCGGGGGGAGACCCAGTACTTC. This chain joins TRBV6-1 and TRBJ2-5, with D perhaps matching TRBD2 (7 bases). Trimming pared 1 base from V and 5 bases from J, leaving 14 bases between. The CDR3 has 15 residues. CDR1 is MNHNS and CDR2 is SASEGT in the germline V gene.

The chain links TRBV6-6 to TRBJ2-5; perhaps D is TRBD1 or TRBD2 (6 bases each). Germline assignment: CDR1 MNHNY and CDR2 SVGAGI (reference sequence). V lost 2 bases, J lost 4 bases, and 11 bases lay in between. The CDR3 loop spans 14 amino acids. The CDR3 DNA reads TGTGCCAGCAGTTACCCTGGGGGGCCAGAGACCCAGTACTTC. Translated: CASSYPGGPETQYF.

The V call is TRBV6-4, the J call TRBJ2-7, with D hard to call. Germline V gene data show CDR1 as MRHNA and CDR2 as SNTAGT. V was cut by 3 bases and J by 0 bases, with 12 bases left in between. This CDR3 comprises 15 residues. The CDR3 region has the DNA TGTGCCAGCAGTGAAGGGATGGGAAGCTCCTACGAGCAGTACTTC. It translates to CASSEGMGSSYEQYF.

The chain has TRBV28 and TRBJ1-5; D gene ambiguous. This CDR3 has 16 amino acids. V was pared by 5 bases and J by 0 bases, with 14 bases between. CDR1 and CDR2 from the germline V gene are MDHEN and SYDVKM. CDR3 protein: CASSPGPPYSNQPQHF. In nucleotides, the CDR3 is TGTGCCAGCAGTCCTGGACCCCCATATAGCAATCAGCCCCAGCATTTT. The whole variable domain, filled in from reference TRBV28 and TRBJ1-5, reads DVKVTQSSRYLVKRTGEKVFLECVQDMDHENMFWYRQDPGLGLRLIYFSYDVKMKEKGDIPEGYSVSREKKERFSLILESASTNQTSMYLCASSPGPPYSNQPQHFGDGTRLSIL.

V usage is TRBV4-2 and J usage is TRBJ2-7; TRBD1 aligns across 7 bases. Per the germline V gene, CDR1 is LGHNA and CDR2 is YNFKEQ. The J segment lost 1 base and the V segment lost 1 base, leaving 10 bases of the junction unmatched. This CDR3 has 17 amino acids. The CDR3 loop reads CASSQVDTGDGSYEQYF. The CDR3 coding sequence is TGTGCCAGCAGCCAAGTGGACACAGGGGACGGATCCTACGAGCAGTACTTC.

The genes are TRBV6-6 and TRBJ1-5; D may be TRBD1 (5 bases). The CDR3 has 13 amino acids. The germline V gene has CDR1 MNHNY and CDR2 SVGAGI (reference sequence). V lost 8 bases and J 7 bases, leaving 15 bases between the germline ends. CDR3 region: CASYGRGGQPQHF. For the CDR3, the DNA is TGTGCCAGCTATGGGAGGGGAGGACAGCCCCAGCATTTT.

This clone was counted a few times. The sample contains more than one DNA sequence encoding this CDR3. The rearrangement uses TRBV20-1 and TRBJ1-2, with D perhaps matching TRBD1 (6 bases). With 0 bases removed from V and 8 bases from J, the gap between germline ends came to 7 bases. Germline CDR1 reads DFQATT; CDR2 reads SNEGSKA (reference sequence). The CDR3 runs 11 residues. CDR3 loop: CSARETGGYTF. The CDR3 DNA sequence: TGCAGTGCTAGAGAGACAGGAGGCTACACCTTC.

This clone was observed a single time. The J gene is TRBJ2-5, the V gene TRBV25-1, with D unresolved. This CDR3 comprises 14 residues. V was shortened by 3 bases and J by 3 bases, with 11 bases between the two germline ends. Germline assignment: CDR1 MGHDK and CDR2 SYGVNS. In nucleotides, the CDR3 is TGTGCCAGCAGTGAGATGCAGGTGAAAGAGACCCAGTACTTC. It yields the protein CASSEMQVKETQYF.

V is TRBV11-2 and J is TRBJ2-3; 7 bases line up with TRBD2. V was pared by 1 base and J by 9 bases, with 4 bases of the junction left unmatched. The CDR3 consists of 13 residues. The germline gives CDR1 SGHAT, CDR2 FQNNGV. Written as DNA, the CDR3 is TGTGCCAGCAGCTTAGTGGCGGGAGAGACGCAGTATTTT. It specifies CASSLVAGETQYF. Complete variable domain (other parts from reference TRBV11-2 and TRBJ2-3): EAGVAQSPRYKIIEKRQSVAFWCNPISGHATLYWYQQILGQGPKLLIQFQNNGVVDDSQLPKDRFSAERLKGVDSTLKIQPAKLEDSAVYLCASSLVAGETQYFGPGTRLTVL.

The CDR3 DNA reads TGCGCCAGCAGCTTTGGGTCCAGGGGAGGAGATACGCAGTATTTT. It specifies CASSFGSRGGDTQYF. The V and J genes are TRBV5-1 and TRBJ2-3; TRBD1 or TRBD2 may be the D gene (6 bases each). Per germline, CDR1 SGHRS and CDR2 YFSETQ. The V end was cut by 2 bases, the J end by 5 bases, with 15 bases between. The CDR3 is made up of 15 amino acids.

The chain combines TRBV6-5 with TRBJ2-1; 7 bases match TRBD1. The CDR3 spans 14 residues. The germline gives CDR1 MNHEY, CDR2 SVGAGI. J gave up 1 base and V 8 bases, and 5 bases lay outside the gene matches. The CDR3 loop reads CASGKTGSYNEQFF. For the CDR3, the DNA is TGTGCCAGCGGCAAGACAGGGTCCTACAATGAGCAGTTCTTC.

V gene TRBV5-4 combines with J gene TRBJ2-1; TRBD2 aligns across 9 bases. The germline CDR1 and CDR2 sequences are SGHNT and YYREEE (reference sequence). This CDR3 region has 13 residues. V lost 9 bases and J lost 5; bases outside the gene matches: 6. CDR3 DNA sequence: TGTGCCACTATACTAGCGGGCAACAATGAGCAGTTCTTC. Translated, it gives CATILAGNNEQFF.

The gene calls are TRBV7-3 and TRBJ2-1; 9 bases match TRBD1. The germline V gene encodes CDR1 SGHTA and CDR2 FQGTGA. V was pared by 4 bases and J by 3 bases, with 4 bases of the junction left unmatched. The CDR3 consists of 15 residues. The CDR3 region is CASSSTGGYYNEQFF. CDR3 sequence (DNA): TGTGCCAGCAGCTCCACAGGGGGCTACTACAATGAGCAGTTCTTC.

The chain carries TRBV6-5 and TRBJ1-5; unclear D gene. The CDR3 has 15 amino acids. Looked up from germline, CDR1 is MNHEY and CDR2 is SVGAGI. V was clipped by 5 bases and J by 1 base, with 12 bases between them. The CDR3 loop reads CASSPLGGSNQPQHF. For the CDR3, the DNA is TGTGCCAGCAGTCCCCTGGGAGGGAGCAATCAGCCCCAGCATTTT.

The V and J genes are TRBV5-1 and TRBJ1-5, with D hard to call. The CDR3 loop spans 13 amino acids. V was shortened by 2 bases and J by 7 bases, with 10 bases between the two germline ends. Germline V gives CDR1 SGHRS, CDR2 YFSETQ. Here the CDR3 DNA reads TGCGCCAGCAGCTTAGGGTTTGGGCAGCCCCAGCATTTT. This sequence encodes CASSLGFGQPQHF.

Points on this clone: The same CDR3 also results from other DNA sequences found in this sample. The genes are TRBV6-5 and TRBJ2-3; D is undetermined. CDR1 MNHEY and CDR2 SVGAGI come from the germline V gene. V was clipped by 2 bases and J by 0 bases, with 6 bases between them. The length of the CDR3 is 14 residues. CDR3: CASSYSRSTDTQYF. In nucleotides, the CDR3 is TGTGCCAGCAGTTACAGCCGGAGCACAGATACGCAGTATTTT.

This clone was seen a single time. The chain couples TRBV7-9 to TRBJ1-2; TRBD1 agrees at 7 bases. The length of the CDR3 is 15 residues. CDR1 and CDR2 (germline): SEHNR, FQNEAQ (reference sequence). Trimming removed 5 bases from V and 4 bases from J; junction bases left unmatched: 10. As DNA, the CDR3 is TGTGCCAGCAGCCCGTCCCGGGACAGAGGCTATGGCTACACCTTC. It codes for CASSPSRDRGYGYTF. Together with reference TRBV7-9 and TRBJ1-2, the CDR3 gives the full variable domain: DTGVSQNPRHKITKRGQNVTFRCDPISEHNRLYWYRQTLGQGPEFLTYFQNEAQLEKSRLLSDRFSAERPKGSFSTLEIQRTEQGDSAMYLCASSPSRDRGYGYTFGSGTRLTVV.